A selection of T cell receptor beta chains follows, all from one sample in a study of T cell repertoires in cytomegalovirus infection. TCRdb reprocessed the reads with MiXCR, giving one entry per CDR3 protein. The sample yields hundreds of thousands of distinct CDR3 sequences, roughly 30% seen once. These TCRs are of unknown antigen specificity. The sequences come from cultured PBMCs, collected from culture after CMV antigen stimulation. These TCRs come from a human donor in good health (CMV status not recorded). Some clones in this sample may be carry-over from other donors' samples. Both conserved end residues are part of each CDR3. A D gene is named only where the DNA matches it firmly. Rows may omit the clone size; those that give it use once, few, many or a size class.

v_call	clone_size	j_call	d_call	cdr3_nt	cdr3_aa
TRBV12-3/TRBV12-4	few	TRBJ2-7	TRBD2	TGTGCCAGCACCACTAGCGGTCCCTACGAGCAGTACTTC	CASTTSGPYEQYF
TRBV20-1	-	TRBJ1-5	-	TGCAGTGCTAGAGGGGGTAGCAATCAGCCCCAGCATTTT	CSARGGSNQPQHF
TRBV12-3/TRBV12-4	-	TRBJ1-1	-	TGTGCCAGCAGTCGTGGGGGGTTGAACACTGAAGCTTTCTTT	CASSRGGLNTEAFF
TRBV11-2	few	TRBJ2-1	TRBD1	TGTGCCAGCAGCTTAGCTTCCGGGACAGGGGGCTGGTTCTTC	CASSLASGTGGWFF
TRBV12-3/TRBV12-4	few	TRBJ2-7	-	TGTGCCAGCAGTTCGTTGGGACTTCTTAGCGAGCAGTACTTC	CASSSLGLLSEQYF
TRBV12-3/TRBV12-4	few	TRBJ2-1	-	TGTGCCAGCAGTTTGTTTCAGACCGGCATTGAGCAGTTCTTC	CASSLFQTGIEQFF
TRBV4-1	-	TRBJ1-1	-	TGCGCCAGCAGCCCCAATGGGGGGAACACTGAAGCTTTCTTT	CASSPNGGNTEAFF
TRBV7-8	many	TRBJ2-6	TRBD1	TGTGCCAGCAGCTTAGCAAGGGGGCGAGGGGCCAACGTCCTGACTTTC	CASSLARGRGANVLTF
TRBV7-9	few	TRBJ2-7	-	TGTGCCAGCAGCACAGGGAACGAGCAGTACTTC	CASSTGNEQYF
TRBV6-1	-	TRBJ1-1	-	TGTGCCAGCAGTTCTAACAGGGCCATCATCAACGAAGCTTTCTTT	CASSSNRAIINEAFF
TRBV6-2/TRBV6-3	-	TRBJ2-1	TRBD1	TGTGCCAGCACCCTGACAGGGGGTTTCAATAATGAGCAGTTCTTC	CASTLTGGFNNEQFF
TRBV7-9	-	TRBJ1-4	TRBD1	TGTGCCAGCAGCTTAGTTCGTTTGCCTCGGAAGGGGGCTGAAAAACTGTTTTTT	CASSLVRLPRKGAEKLFF
TRBV4-1	few	TRBJ2-1	-	TGCGCCAGCAGCCAAGGGCCGGGCAAGTACAATGAGCAGTTCTTC	CASSQGPGKYNEQFF
TRBV6-1	few	TRBJ2-7	TRBD2	TGTGCCAGCAGTGAAGCGCGGGGGTTCTCCTACGAGCAGTACTTC	CASSEARGFSYEQYF
TRBV7-2	many	TRBJ1-4	-	TGTGCCAGCAGCTTAGGGCCGGGGGAAAAACTGTTTTTT	CASSLGPGEKLFF
TRBV20-1	-	TRBJ1-1	-	TGCAGTGCTAGAGTGGCGAACACTGAAGCTTTCTTT	CSARVANTEAFF
TRBV2	few	TRBJ1-6	-	TGTGCCAGCAGTGCCAGGGCTCGGAATTCACCCCTCCACTTT	CASSARARNSPLHF
TRBV10-3	-	TRBJ2-5	-	TGTGCCATCAGTGATAAACAGCAAGAGACCCAGTACTTC	CAISDKQQETQYF
TRBV11-2	-	TRBJ2-1	-	TGTGCCAGCAGCTTAATCGGCGAGGGGAAAATGAATGAGCAGTTCTTC	CASSLIGEGKMNEQFF
TRBV12-3/TRBV12-4	-	TRBJ2-1	-	TGTGCCAGCAGTCTCTCATGGGGGAATGAGCAGTTCTTC	CASSLSWGNEQFF
TRBV12-3/TRBV12-4	few	TRBJ1-2	TRBD1	TGTGCCAGCAGTTTAACAGGGGGAATTTTGTACACCTTC	CASSLTGGILYTF
TRBV5-6	-	TRBJ2-7	TRBD1	TGTGCCAGCAGCCCCGGTCCCGGGACAGGGGTAAACGAGCAGTACTTC	CASSPGPGTGVNEQYF
TRBV12-3/TRBV12-4	-	TRBJ2-2	TRBD1	TGTGCCAGCACCGGTCCGGGACAGGGGATTTCGTGGCTGTTTTTT	CASTGPGQGISWLFF
TRBV5-1	-	TRBJ2-3	-	TGCGCCAGCAGCTTGGAAAGGACTGAGAGCACAGATACGCAGTATTTT	CASSLERTESTDTQYF
TRBV6-1	-	TRBJ2-4	-	TGTGCCACTACCGAGGACCGAGCCAAAAACATTCAGTACTTC	CATTEDRAKNIQYF
TRBV25-1	-	TRBJ2-1	TRBD2	TGTGCCAGCACTCAGGCTAGCGGGGTGTATGAGCAGTTCTTC	CASTQASGVYEQFF
TRBV4-1	few	TRBJ2-5	-	TGCGCCAGCAGCCCGGCCGGGACTCGCCAAGAGACCCAGTACTTC	CASSPAGTRQETQYF
TRBV20-1	-	TRBJ1-6	TRBD1	TGCAGTGCTACACCGGGACAGGTTAATTCACCCCTCCACTTT	CSATPGQVNSPLHF
TRBV19	-	TRBJ2-1	-	TGTGCCAGTAGTATAGGAGACCCATCCTACAATGAGCAGTTCTTC	CASSIGDPSYNEQFF
TRBV7-2	many	TRBJ2-7	-	TGTGCCAGCAGCTTATATCGGGGGCCCTACGAGCAGTACTTC	CASSLYRGPYEQYF
TRBV7-6	-	TRBJ2-1	-	TGTGCCAGCAGCCGGGTTTACAAGAGCTCCTACAATGAGCAGTTCTTC	CASSRVYKSSYNEQFF
TRBV7-9	few	TRBJ2-7	TRBD1	TGTGCCAGCAGCTTAGGAGGTGGGGGACAGGGACAATACGAGCAGTACTTC	CASSLGGGGQGQYEQYF
TRBV12-3/TRBV12-4	few	TRBJ2-1	TRBD2	TGTGCCAGCAGTTTGGTCGGGAGGGCCAACAATGAGCAGTTCTTC	CASSLVGRANNEQFF
TRBV20-1	-	TRBJ2-7	TRBD2	TGCAGTGCTAGCGTCCCGCTAGCGGGGCGCTACGAGCAGTACTTC	CSASVPLAGRYEQYF
TRBV7-2	many	TRBJ1-4	-	TGTGCCAGCAGCCCAGACCGACGGATTGCAACTAATGAAAAACTGTTTTTT	CASSPDRRIATNEKLFF
TRBV5-4	-	TRBJ1-1	-	TGTGCCAGCAGCTTGGGACAGGTCGAAGCTTTCTTT	CASSLGQVEAFF
TRBV7-8	-	TRBJ1-6	-	TGTGTCAGCAGGCATGGGTTTAGCGACCGTTCACCCCTCCACTTT	CVSRHGFSDRSPLHF
TRBV10-3	-	TRBJ2-5	-	TGTGCCATCAGTGAATATGTGGGGGAAGAGACCCAGTACTTC	CAISEYVGEETQYF
TRBV7-8	few	TRBJ1-5	-	TGTGCCAGCAGCTTAGCATGGGGGGGGAAGCATTTT	CASSLAWGGKHF
TRBV7-9	-	TRBJ2-3	TRBD2	TGTGCCAGCAGCTTCCAAGCGGGGGTGGAAGATACGCAGTATTTT	CASSFQAGVEDTQYF
TRBV7-9	-	TRBJ2-1	TRBD2	TGTGCCAGCAGCTTAGGACTAGCGACCGACAATGAGCAGTTCTTC	CASSLGLATDNEQFF
TRBV7-2	-	TRBJ2-2	TRBD2	TGTGCCAGCAGCTTGGTAGCGGGAGACACCGGGGAGCTGTTTTTT	CASSLVAGDTGELFF